This T cell receptor beta chain was recorded in a study of shared clonotypes between healthy human individuals. Splitting of CD4+ cells produced CD45RA+ naive and CD45RA-negative memory subsets. With 6 bases removed from V and 8 bases from J, the gap between germline ends came to 21 bases. This CDR3 region has 15 residues. The germline gives CDR1 MNHEY, CDR2 SMNVEV (reference sequence). Details on this clone: What it binds is unknown.

Study outcomes and limitations: Rarefaction analysis demonstrated incomplete sorted-subset sequencing notwithstanding large depth.

Deep-level settings were used for running the assay. Clones were read by immunoSEQ multiplex PCR, and TCRdb kept only the in-frame ones, dropping some. The sample yields some 660,000 clones, about 80% seen once. The V gene is TRBV27, the J gene TRBJ2-3; tentative D call: TRBD2 (5 bases). Sequenced input: memory CD4+ T cells sorted from blood. Subset defined: CD45RA-negative fraction. The TCR sequence derives from a woman aged 30 to 39 in good health. The DNA of the CDR3 is TGTGCCAGCAGACCCCCCGGACTCCGTGCGGGTACGCAGTATTTT. This gives the protein CASRPPGLRAGTQYF.